The 26 T cell receptor beta chains given below trace back to one sample, sequenced in a study of technical replicates of blood from a few donors. Assay used: immunoSEQ multiplex PCR; TCRdb lists only in-frame clones, some missing. This sample has approximately 58,000 clones, with approximately 86% found just once. Sequencing was done on a sample of PBMCs. Every receptor here comes from a human donor in good health. Some clones in this sample may be carry-over from other donors' samples.

This chain uses TRBV6-6 with TRBJ2-7; tentative D call: TRBD2 (5 bases). Germline CDR1 reads MNHNY; CDR2 reads SVGAGI (reference sequence). V lost 0 bases and J 11 bases, leaving 11 bases between the germline ends. The CDR3 runs to 12 residues. The CDR3 protein is CASSYSGDAEYF. CDR3 DNA: TGTGCCAGCAGTTACTCCGGGGATGCTGAGTACTTC.

The CDR3 DNA reads as TGTGCCAGCAGCCATGTCTCCTACGAGCAGTACTTC. It translates to CASSHVSYEQYF. The gene calls are TRBV11-2 and TRBJ2-7; D ambiguous. The germline gives CDR1 SGHAT, CDR2 FQNNGV. There are 12 residues in the CDR3. V gave up 5 bases and J gave up 0 bases, with 5 bases separating them.

With regard to this clone: The junction departs from germline at one end; a sequencing error may be responsible. The rearrangement joins TRBV4-1 to TRBJ1-3; 12 bases fit TRBD1. Germline V gene data show CDR1 as MGHRA and CDR2 as YSYEKL. The CDR3 is 18 residues long. CDR3 sequence (DNA): TGCGCCAACAGCCGACCCGGGACAGGGGGCAGGGCGGGAAACACCATATATTTT. Its translation is CANSRPGTGGRAGNTIYF.

V usage is TRBV9 and J usage is TRBJ2-2; 8 nucleotides match TRBD2. Germline CDR1 and CDR2: SGDLS and YYNGEE. This CDR3 comprises 15 residues. V was pared by 1 base and J by 3 bases, with 2 bases of the junction left unmatched. CDR3 sequence: CASSVTSGYTGELFF. The CDR3 nucleotides read TGTGCCAGCAGCGTAACTAGCGGATACACCGGGGAGCTGTTTTTT.

This clone has just a few counts. The genes are TRBV5-6 and TRBJ2-5; 9 nucleotides align to TRBD1. The germline CDR1 and CDR2 sequences are SGHDT and YYEEEE. The CDR3 runs to 15 residues. Trimming took 4 bases from V and 2 from J; bases not matched to a gene: 6. CDR3: CASSPDRGLQETQYF. CDR3 coding DNA: TGTGCCAGCAGCCCGGACAGGGGTTTACAAGAGACCCAGTACTTC.

The genes are TRBV7-8 and TRBJ1-2; no clear D gene. Trimming left V 2 bases short and J 2 bases short, with 6 bases between. Germline CDR1 is SGHVS and CDR2 is FQNEAQ. This CDR3 contains 13 residues. DNA of the CDR3: TGTGCCAGCAGCTTACAGGCGAACTATGGCTACACCTTC. This sequence encodes CASSLQANYGYTF.

V gene TRBV6-1 combines with J gene TRBJ1-5; D gene uncertain. Trimming stripped 4 bases from V and 2 bases from J, with 9 bases between. The CDR3 spans 14 residues. From germline, CDR1 is MNHNS and CDR2 SASEGT. In nucleotides, the CDR3 is TGTGCCAGCAGTGGCCCCCTAGGCAATCAGCCCCAGCATTTT. Translated: CASSGPLGNQPQHF.

This clone occurred once. The rearrangement uses TRBV2 and TRBJ1-5, with 8 bases identical to TRBD1. The CDR3 sequence is 15 residues long. CDR1 and CDR2 (germline): SNHLY, FYNNEI. With V trimmed by 6 bases and J by 0 bases, 4 bases remained unmatched. The chain's CDR3 is CASRSTGDSNQPQHF. The CDR3 DNA sequence: TGTGCCAGCAGATCGACAGGGGATAGCAATCAGCCCCAGCATTTT.

This clone turned up a few times. The chain carries TRBV19 and TRBJ2-7; D is unclear. Germline V lookup: CDR1 LNHDA, CDR2 SQIVND (reference sequence). This CDR3 comprises 11 residues. V was pared by 1 base and J by 5 bases, with 3 bases between. The CDR3 nucleotides are TGTGCCAGTAGTATAGGTAACGAGCAGTACTTC. Translation: CASSIGNEQYF.

J is TRBJ2-2 and V is TRBV5-1; 7 bases fit TRBD1. The CDR3 loop spans 15 amino acids. The germline V gene encodes CDR1 SGHRS and CDR2 YFSETQ. With V trimmed by 3 bases and J by 6 bases, 8 bases remained unmatched. The chain's CDR3 is CASSWGRQGAGELFF. DNA for the CDR3: TGCGCCAGCAGCTGGGGGCGACAGGGCGCCGGGGAGCTGTTTTTT.

This chain connects TRBV5-4 to TRBJ1-1; TRBD1 agrees at 8 bases. The germline CDR1 and CDR2 sequences are SGHNT and YYREEE (reference sequence). The length of the CDR3 is 12 residues. V dropped 4 bases and J dropped 6; count of bases not matched to a gene: 2. The CDR3: CASSQTGAEAFF. In nucleotides, the CDR3 is TGTGCCAGCAGCCAGACAGGGGCTGAAGCTTTCTTT.

The V and J genes are TRBV29-1 and TRBJ1-2; D is unclear. Trimming pared 1 base from V and 1 base from J, leaving 10 bases between. The CDR3 is made up of 14 amino acids. Germline-derived CDR1 and CDR2 are SQVTM and ANQGSEA. CDR3 sequence reads: CSVEAGDFNYGYTF. The DNA for the CDR3 is TGCAGCGTTGAAGCTGGAGACTTTAACTATGGCTACACCTTC.

Only one count was recorded for this clone. This chain's CDR3 is CASSSSREKLFF. The CDR3, as DNA: TGTGCCAGCAGCTCCTCGAGGGAAAAACTGTTTTTT. The chain links TRBV11-2 to TRBJ1-4; D is unclear. V shed 4 bases and J shed 8 bases, with 8 bases lying between them. Per germline, CDR1 SGHAT and CDR2 FQNNGV. The CDR3 is 12 amino acids.

The chain couples TRBV9 to TRBJ1-3; D is possibly TRBD1 (6 bases). This CDR3 is 15 amino acids long. Germline V gene data show CDR1 as SGDLS and CDR2 as YYNGEE. Deletions cut 0 bases from V and 4 bases from J, with 11 bases between. The CDR3 coding sequence is TGTGCCAGCAGCGTAGCTACAGGGACCGGAAACACCATATATTTT. Amino acids: CASSVATGTGNTIYF. The full variable domain, its missing parts supplied by reference TRBV9 and TRBJ1-3, is DSGVTQTPKHLITATGQRVTLRCSPRSGDLSVYWYQQSLDQGLQFLIQYYNGEERAKGNILERFSAQQFPDLHSELNLSSLELGDSALYFCASSVATGTGNTIYFGEGSWLTVV.

The count of this clone is one. The rearrangement joins TRBV4-3 to TRBJ2-7; perhaps TRBD1 as D (5 bases). Looked up from germline, CDR1 is LGHNA and CDR2 is YSLEER. The V gene lost 2 bases and the J gene lost 2 bases, with 16 bases spanning the gap. This CDR3 is built from 16 residues. CDR3 protein: CASSQSPLTATYEQYF. The CDR3 coding sequence is TGCGCCAGCAGCCAAAGCCCCTTGACAGCTACCTACGAGCAGTACTTC.

This chain uses TRBV5-4 with TRBJ2-1, with 12 bases lining up with TRBD2. There are 15 residues in the CDR3. Germline values: CDR1 SGHNT, CDR2 YYREEE (reference sequence). Unmatched junction bases numbered 8, after V lost 4 bases and J lost 9 bases. The CDR3, as DNA: TGTGCCAGCAGCCCTAGCGGGGGGGCCCGGCGTGAGCAGTTCTTC. Protein sequence: CASSPSGGARREQFF. Full variable domain (outside the CDR3, taken from reference TRBV5-4 and TRBJ2-1): ETGVTQSPTHLIKTRGQQVTLRCSSQSGHNTVSWYQQALGQGPQFIFQYYREEENGRGNFPPRFSGLQFPNYSSELNVNALELDDSALYLCASSPSGGARREQFFGPGTRLTVL.

For the CDR3, the DNA is TGTGCCACCACACGGGACAGGGTGGATGGCTACACCTTC. Translated, it gives CATTRDRVDGYTF. The V call is TRBV6-5, the J call TRBJ1-2; TRBD1 matches 9 bases. CDR1 is MNHEY, CDR2 SVGAGI, per germline. This CDR3 region has 13 residues. The J segment lost 6 bases and the V segment lost 10 bases, leaving 9 bases of the junction unmatched.

This clone has a count of ten or more. This sequence joins TRBV7-9 and TRBJ2-1; tentative D call: TRBD2 (5 bases). Germline V gene data show CDR1 as SEHNR and CDR2 as FQNEAQ (reference sequence). The length of the CDR3 is 15 residues. Trimming took off 6 bases at V and 6 bases at J, with 18 bases between the two ends. CDR3 nucleotides: TGTGCCAGCAGTGTCGTCCTCGGGGAGTTCAATGAGCAGTTCTTC. This translates into CASSVVLGEFNEQFF.

Remarks on this clone: Other DNA sequences in this sample translate to the same CDR3. The CDR3 DNA is TGTGCCTGGAGCAGTGGAAACACCATATATTTT. It is translated as CAWSSGNTIYF. The chain combines TRBV30 with TRBJ1-3; D unresolved. V was clipped by 3 bases and J by 3 bases, with 3 bases between them. The CDR3 runs to 11 residues. Germline V gene data show CDR1 as GTSNPN and CDR2 as SVGIG (reference sequence).

This chain uses TRBV7-9 with TRBJ2-2, with TRBD2 as a possible D gene (5 bases). Trimming pared 2 bases from V and 0 bases from J, leaving 10 bases between. Germline V gene sequence: CDR1 SEHNR, CDR2 FQNEAQ (reference sequence). The CDR3 is made up of 16 amino acids. The CDR3: CASSLISGANTGELFF. The CDR3 DNA reads TGTGCCAGCAGCTTAATCAGCGGCGCGAACACCGGGGAGCTGTTTTTT.

The chain combines TRBV20-1 with TRBJ1-2; D possibly corresponds to TRBD1 (5 bases). Trimming pared 6 bases from V and 8 bases from J, leaving 13 bases between. The CDR3 consists of 11 residues. The germline V gene encodes CDR1 DFQATT and CDR2 SNEGSKA (reference sequence). The DNA for the CDR3 is TGCAGTGCGGGGACTACGGACGGCTACACCTTC. This translates into CSAGTTDGYTF.

Concerning this clone: This same CDR3 is encoded by further DNA sequences in the sample. The chain carries TRBV6-5 and TRBJ2-1, with D possibly TRBD1 on 6 matching bases. CDR3 length: 15 residues. V was clipped by 0 bases and J by 5 bases, with 11 bases between them. The germline V gene has CDR1 MNHEY and CDR2 SVGAGI. The DNA of the CDR3 is TGTGCCAGCAGTTACTCGGGGCAGGGGAACAATGAGCAGTTCTTC. Amino acids: CASSYSGQGNNEQFF.

J is TRBJ2-2 and V is TRBV7-8; D unclear. This CDR3 spans 13 amino acids. CDR1 and CDR2 (germline): SGHVS, FQNEAQ. V dropped 5 bases and J dropped 6 bases, with 10 bases sitting between them. Here the CDR3 reads CASSLVNPGELFF. CDR3 bases: TGTGCCAGCAGCCTAGTCAATCCCGGGGAGCTGTTTTTT.

CDR3 nucleotides: TGTGCCAGCAGCTTGGTACGGGGAGGGAATGAGCAGTTCTTC. Its translation is CASSLVRGGNEQFF. The chain uses TRBV5-6 and TRBJ2-1; 7 positions agree with TRBD2. Germline CDR1 reads SGHDT; CDR2 reads YYEEEE. The CDR3 consists of 14 residues. J gave up 7 bases and V 0 bases, and 4 bases lay outside the gene matches.

V gene TRBV27 combines with J gene TRBJ1-5; D is unresolved. CDR3 length: 13 residues. Trimming removed 6 bases at V and 1 base at J, with 7 bases between. The V gene's germline CDR1 is MNHEY and CDR2 SMNVEV (reference sequence). Written as DNA, the CDR3 is TGTGCCAGCAGGCATAGCAGCAATCAGCCCCAGCATTTT. Protein product: CASRHSSNQPQHF.

In the case of this clone: The same CDR3 is also encoded by other DNA sequences in this sample. The rearrangement uses TRBV30 and TRBJ2-7, with 8 bases aligning to TRBD2. The CDR3 length is 12 residues. V trimming: 2 bases; J trimming: 4 bases; junction bases outside the gene matches: 1. Germline V gene sequence: CDR1 GTSNPN, CDR2 SVGIG (reference sequence). CDR3 sequence reads: CAWSSGSYEQYF. CDR3 sequence (DNA): TGTGCCTGGAGTAGCGGGAGTTACGAGCAGTACTTC.